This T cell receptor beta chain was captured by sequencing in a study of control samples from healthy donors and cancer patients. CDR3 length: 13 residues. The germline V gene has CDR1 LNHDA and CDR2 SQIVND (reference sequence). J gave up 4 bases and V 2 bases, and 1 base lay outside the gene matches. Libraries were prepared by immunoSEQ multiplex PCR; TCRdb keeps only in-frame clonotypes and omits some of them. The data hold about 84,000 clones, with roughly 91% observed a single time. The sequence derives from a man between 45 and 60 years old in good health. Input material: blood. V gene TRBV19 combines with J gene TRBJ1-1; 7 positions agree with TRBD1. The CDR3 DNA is TGTGCCAGTAGTATAAACAGGGGCACTGAAGCTTTCTTT. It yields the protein CASSINRGTEAFF.